This T cell receptor (beta chain) is drawn from a study of blood T cell repertoires in COVID-19. For the study at large: Samples taken during acute and convalescent COVID-19 were collected in the United States, Italy and Spain. Nucleic acid was either cDNA or gDNA, and it came from T cells, B-cell-depleted T cells, or PBMCs.

Sequenced by immunoSEQ multiplex PCR; TCRdb stores in-frame clones only, minus some. The sample has some 190,000 clones, more than 75% seen once; the top ten hold around 6%. V was clipped by 1 base and J by 4 bases, with 18 bases between them. This CDR3 comprises 17 residues. Germline lookup yields CDR1 KGHDR and CDR2 SFDVKD. The J gene is TRBJ2-5, the V gene TRBV24-1; a possible D gene is TRBD1 (5 bases). Sample: PBMCs or T cells enriched from blood (not recorded which). This sequence was found in a man in his forties with acute COVID-19. The CDR3 bases are TGTGCCACCAGTGATTTCCCGGCAGGGCAGAGCCCAGAGACCCAGTACTTC. This encodes CATSDFPAGQSPETQYF.